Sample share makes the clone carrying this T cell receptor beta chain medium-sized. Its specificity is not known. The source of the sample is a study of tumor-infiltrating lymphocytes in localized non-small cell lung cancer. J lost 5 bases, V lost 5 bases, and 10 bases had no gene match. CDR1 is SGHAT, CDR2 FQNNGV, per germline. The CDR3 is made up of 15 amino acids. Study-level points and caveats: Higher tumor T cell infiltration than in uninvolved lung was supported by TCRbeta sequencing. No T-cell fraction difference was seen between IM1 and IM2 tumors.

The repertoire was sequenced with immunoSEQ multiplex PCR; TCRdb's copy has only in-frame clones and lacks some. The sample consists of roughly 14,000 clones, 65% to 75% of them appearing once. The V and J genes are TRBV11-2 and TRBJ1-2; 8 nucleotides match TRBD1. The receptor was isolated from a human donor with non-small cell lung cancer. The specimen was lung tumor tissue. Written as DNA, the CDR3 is TGTGCCAGCAGCGCAACGGCAGGGGGCGAATATGGCTACACCTTC. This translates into CASSATAGGEYGYTF.